This T cell receptor (beta chain) was identified during a study of cytomegalovirus exposure and HLA in healthy donors. Regarding the study as a whole: Altogether, 160 or so TCR beta chains were recorded as cytomegalovirus-associated.

As to this clone: The antigen is not known.

Use of 60 Vbeta and 13 Jbeta primers characterized the PCR. Using immunoSEQ multiplex PCR, the repertoire was profiled, and TCRdb retains in-frame clones only, with some absent. The data hold 200,000 or so clones, with roughly 80% observed a single time. Germline CDR1 is MNHEY and CDR2 is SVGAGI. The length of the CDR3 is 13 residues. The V segment lost 8 bases and the J segment 7 bases; nucleotides outside the gene matches: 7. The sequencing input was PBMCs. V is TRBV6-5 and J is TRBJ1-1, with TRBD1 identical over 10 bases. The sequence came from a woman in her twenties or thirties in good health and CMV-seropositive. CDR3 bases: TGTGCCAGCGGGGGGGGGACAGGGGTTGAAGCTTTCTTT. Its protein is CASGGGTGVEAFF.